The 31 T cell receptor beta chains below come from one sample, sequenced in a study of T cell responses to AZD1222 COVID-19 vaccine. The protocol was immunoSEQ multiplex PCR, while the TCRdb copy is restricted to in-frame clones and leaves out a portion. The sample has about 140,000 clones, 89% seen once. Sample: peripheral blood, taken on day 0 of AZD1222 vaccination. The receptors originated from an adult in good health.

V and J are TRBV7-2 and TRBJ2-3; D may be TRBD2 (6 bases). CDR1 and CDR2 from the germline V gene are SGHTA and FQGNSA. The CDR3 has 15 amino acids. V was pared by 5 bases and J by 0 bases, with 12 bases between. CDR3 region: CASSPDYISTDTQYF. CDR3 in DNA: TGTGCCAGCAGCCCGGACTATATCAGCACAGATACGCAGTATTTT. Variable domain in full (rest from reference TRBV7-2 and TRBJ2-3): GAGVSQSPSNKVTEKGKDVELRCDPISGHTALYWYRQSLGQGLEFLIYFQGNSAPDKSGLPSDRFSAERTGGSVSTLTIQRTQQEDSAVYLCASSPDYISTDTQYFGPGTRLTVL.

V and J are TRBV19 and TRBJ1-1; D possibly corresponds to TRBD1 (5 bases). Germline V CDR1 and CDR2: LNHDA, SQIVND (reference sequence). There are 14 residues in the CDR3. V shed 7 bases and J shed 2 bases, with 14 bases lying between them. The CDR3 spells CASTPLGLNTEAFF. The CDR3 bases are TGTGCCAGTACCCCATTGGGACTCAACACTGAAGCTTTCTTT.

V gene TRBV9 combines with J gene TRBJ2-1, with a tentative D call TRBD2 (5 bases). The length of the CDR3 is 13 residues. V lost 0 bases and J 9 bases, leaving 10 bases between the germline ends. CDR1 SGDLS and CDR2 YYNGEE come from the germline V gene. The CDR3 here is CASSVEMGVEQFF. DNA for the CDR3: TGTGCCAGCAGCGTAGAGATGGGAGTTGAGCAGTTCTTC.

The chain is built from TRBV6-5 and TRBJ2-5; 7 nucleotides align to TRBD2. After removal of 2 bases from V and 2 bases from J, the junction contained 8 bases not matched to a gene. CDR1 is MNHEY and CDR2 is SVGAGI in the germline V gene. This CDR3 is built from 16 residues. CDR3 region: CASSYHRTGGQETQYF. DNA of the CDR3: TGTGCCAGCAGTTACCATAGGACGGGGGGACAAGAGACCCAGTACTTC.

CDR3 loop: CASSYEGGAPEAFF. DNA for the CDR3: TGTGCCAGCAGTTACGAGGGAGGCGCCCCTGAAGCTTTCTTT. The chain employs TRBV6-5 and TRBJ1-1; D not resolved. Germline CDR1 MNHEY, CDR2 SVGAGI. The CDR3 runs 14 residues. The V and J ends lost 2 bases and 6 bases respectively, with 13 bases between them.

This chain connects TRBV28 to TRBJ2-2; 14 bases agree with TRBD2. The CDR3 is made up of 17 amino acids. Germline V CDR1 and CDR2: MDHEN, SYDVKM. Trimming at V came to 5 bases and at J to 7 bases, leaving 9 bases not matched to a gene. As DNA, the CDR3 is TGTGCCAGCAGTCTCCCGGGACTAGCGGGAGTTGGCGGGGAGCTGTTTTTT. The encoded protein is CASSLPGLAGVGGELFF.

The chain employs TRBV6-2 or TRBV6-3 and TRBJ1-5; TRBD1 is a possible D gene (5 bases). V was clipped by 2 bases and J by 9 bases, with 11 bases between them. Germline V lookup: CDR1 MNHEY, CDR2 SVGEGT. This CDR3 is 13 amino acids long. The CDR3 sequence is CASSYGGGWPQHF. CDR3 in DNA: TGTGCCAGCAGTTACGGGGGTGGATGGCCCCAGCATTTT.

J is TRBJ1-1 and V is TRBV19; a weak D match, TRBD1 (6 bases). This CDR3 spans 15 amino acids. In germline, CDR1 is LNHDA, CDR2 SQIVND (reference sequence). V gave up 2 bases and J gave up 5 bases, with 15 bases separating them. This CDR3 is CASSIRRGLWTEAFF. CDR3 nucleotides: TGTGCCAGTAGTATACGGCGGGGGCTGTGGACTGAAGCTTTCTTT.

The chain joins TRBV5-5 to TRBJ2-3; 7 nucleotides match TRBD1. Trimming removed 2 bases from V and 1 base from J; junction bases left unmatched: 13. Germline V gene lookup returns CDR1 SGHKS and CDR2 YYEKEE (reference sequence). The length of the CDR3 is 18 residues. The CDR3 protein is CASSFGTASLSRTDTQYF. DNA of the CDR3: TGTGCCAGCAGCTTCGGGACAGCCTCTCTGAGCCGCACAGATACGCAGTATTTT.

The chain uses TRBV28 and TRBJ1-1; 9 nucleotides line up with TRBD1. CDR3 length: 14 amino acids. Germline lookup yields CDR1 MDHEN and CDR2 SYDVKM. V was pared by 5 bases and J by 7 bases, with 8 bases of the junction left unmatched. For the CDR3, the DNA is TGTGCCAGCAGTGAGCCCGGGACAGGGAGTGAAGCTTTCTTT. It is translated as CASSEPGTGSEAFF.

J is TRBJ2-2 and V is TRBV7-2; a weak D match, TRBD2 (5 bases). V lost 2 bases, J lost 5 bases, and 15 bases lay in between. CDR1 and CDR2 (germline): SGHTA, FQGNSA. This CDR3 region has 16 residues. CDR3 in amino acids: CASSLKNRERTGELFF. Here the CDR3 DNA reads TGTGCCAGCAGCTTAAAGAATCGGGAAAGGACCGGGGAGCTGTTTTTT.

The chain links TRBV6-2 or TRBV6-3 to TRBJ1-5, with D hard to call. The length of the CDR3 is 15 residues. The ends were cut back, 3 bases at V and 0 bases at J, with 9 bases in the middle. Germline assignment: CDR1 MNHEY and CDR2 SVGEGT. CDR3 loop: CASSYLGFSNQPQHF. CDR3 nucleotide sequence: TGTGCCAGCAGTTATTTAGGATTTAGCAATCAGCCCCAGCATTTT.

CDR3 nucleotide sequence: TGCGCCAGCAGCCATTGGGGACCGGGACAGGGGGACTACGAGCAGTACTTC. Encoded protein: CASSHWGPGQGDYEQYF. The chain has TRBV4-1 and TRBJ2-7, with 11 bases that match TRBD1. This CDR3 comprises 17 residues. CDR1 and CDR2 from the germline V gene are MGHRA and YSYEKL. V gave up 3 bases and J gave up 3 bases; unmatched junction bases: 10.

This chain links TRBV6-1 with TRBJ2-3, with 10 bases aligning to TRBD1. J gave up 4 bases and V 3 bases, and 10 bases lay outside the gene matches. CDR3 length: 17 residues. The V gene's germline CDR1 is MNHNS and CDR2 SASEGT. The CDR3 sequence is CASSDGRWDRGPDTQYF. The CDR3 DNA is TGTGCCAGCAGTGATGGGAGGTGGGACAGGGGCCCAGATACGCAGTATTTT.

The chain uses TRBV7-8 and TRBJ2-7; TRBD2 matches at 9 bases. V was clipped by 1 base and J by 3 bases; unmatched bases: 7. CDR3 size: 16 residues. In germline, CDR1 is SGHVS, CDR2 FQNEAQ. CDR3 coding DNA: TGTGCCAGCAGCTTAGGACTAGCGGAGGTATTCTACGAGCAGTACTTC. It yields the protein CASSLGLAEVFYEQYF.

The J gene is TRBJ1-1, the V gene TRBV5-1; tentative D call: TRBD1 (5 bases). This CDR3 comprises 13 residues. Germline V gene data show CDR1 as SGHRS and CDR2 as YFSETQ. V gave up 4 bases and J gave up 5 bases, with 12 bases separating them. CDR3 sequence reads: CASSAPGGTEAFF. CDR3 coding DNA: TGCGCCAGCAGCGCCCCTGGGGGGACTGAAGCTTTCTTT.

CDR3 nucleotides: TGTGCCAGTGGAGAGGGGACAGGCAATGAAAAACTGTTTTTT. As protein: CASGEGTGNEKLFF. The chain employs TRBV19 and TRBJ1-4; 8 bases line up with TRBD1. The CDR3 has 14 amino acids. Germline V gene lookup returns CDR1 LNHDA and CDR2 SQIVND (reference sequence). Trimming removed 8 bases from V and 5 bases from J; junction bases left unmatched: 7.

The table lists this clone with a few counts. The chain uses TRBV27 and TRBJ2-5; 15 bases are shared with TRBD2. The trim removed 5 bases at V and 5 bases at J, leaving 21 bases unmatched. Germline V gives CDR1 MNHEY, CDR2 SMNVEV (reference sequence). The CDR3 is 21 residues long. The CDR3 protein is CASSQRRGKGLAGGPRETQYF. CDR3 DNA: TGTGCCAGCAGTCAAAGACGGGGGAAGGGACTAGCGGGAGGTCCGCGGGAGACCCAGTACTTC.

The rearrangement joins TRBV7-8 to TRBJ2-7; a weak D match, TRBD1 (5 bases). Germline CDR1 and CDR2: SGHVS and FQNEAQ. The CDR3 extends over 13 amino acids. The ends were cut back, 0 bases at V and 7 bases at J, with 10 bases in the middle. DNA for the CDR3: TGTGCCAGCAGCTTAGCAGGCAGGGAAGAGCAGTACTTC. The encoded protein is CASSLAGREEQYF.

The rearrangement uses TRBV18 and TRBJ2-2; the match to TRBD1 covers 7 bases. Germline loops: CDR1 KGHSH, CDR2 LQKENI. The CDR3 runs to 16 residues. V lost 3 bases and J lost 3; bases outside the gene matches: 7. This CDR3 reads CASSPGQAPDTGELFF. The CDR3 DNA is TGTGCCAGCTCACCCGGACAGGCCCCGGACACCGGGGAGCTGTTTTTT.

The rearrangement links TRBV5-8 to TRBJ2-7, with D perhaps given as TRBD1 or TRBD2 (6 bases each). Trimming removed 1 base at V and 0 bases at J, with 17 bases between. Germline lookup yields CDR1 SGHTS and CDR2 YDEGEE. The CDR3 has 17 residues. DNA for the CDR3: TGTGCCAGCAGCTTGTTCGCAGGGGACTTAAGCTCCTACGAGCAGTACTTC. Its protein is CASSLFAGDLSSYEQYF.

The chain recombines TRBV4-2 with TRBJ2-7; 13 bases are a match to TRBD2. The CDR3 extends over 16 amino acids. CDR1 and CDR2 from the germline V gene are LGHNA and YNFKEQ. The junction had 4 bases not matched to a gene; V was cut back by 2 bases and J by 3 bases. Here the CDR3 DNA reads TGTGCCAGCAGCCAATGGGGGACTAGCGGGGTCTACGAGCAGTACTTC. Its translation: CASSQWGTSGVYEQYF.

This clone was seen only once. The CDR3 DNA reads as TGTGCCAGCAGTGAAGCGGAACGGGGCTGGGTGAACACTGAAGCTTTCTTT. Its protein product is CASSEAERGWVNTEAFF. The genes are TRBV6-1 and TRBJ1-1; maybe TRBD1 (5 bases). The CDR3 runs to 17 residues. Trimming removed 0 bases at V and 0 bases at J, with 14 bases between. Germline V gives CDR1 MNHNS, CDR2 SASEGT.

V is TRBV11-1 and J is TRBJ2-7; no definite D call. CDR1 is SGHAT, CDR2 FQDESV, per germline (reference sequence). V was clipped by 7 bases and J by 9 bases, with 22 bases between them. The CDR3 length is 14 residues. CDR3 residues: CASTDLYFDTVQYF. As DNA, the CDR3 is TGTGCCAGCACTGACCTGTATTTTGATACCGTGCAGTACTTC.

This chain uses TRBV7-6 with TRBJ1-5; TRBD1 might be the D (5 bases). The CDR3 covers 14 residues. V was cut by 1 base and J by 5 bases, with 9 bases left in between. Germline values: CDR1 SGHVS, CDR2 FNYEAQ. The CDR3 sequence: CASSLVQGDQPQHF. CDR3 coding DNA: TGTGCCAGCAGCTTAGTTCAGGGAGATCAGCCCCAGCATTTT.

The rearrangement joins TRBV3-1 (or the pseudogene TRBV3-2) to TRBJ1-2, with D hard to call. This CDR3 has 15 residues. V lost 4 bases to trimming and J lost 0 bases, with 12 bases between them. CDR1 LGHDT and CDR2 YNNKEL come from the germline V gene (reference sequence). This CDR3 reads CASSPYLITNYGYTF. CDR3 nucleotide sequence: TGTGCCAGCAGCCCATATCTAATTACTAACTATGGCTACACCTTC.

The chain couples TRBV9 to TRBJ2-2; possible D gene TRBD2, 6 bases. V gave up 2 bases and J gave up 2 bases, with 13 bases separating them. Germline values: CDR1 SGDLS, CDR2 YYNGEE. The CDR3 length is 16 residues. CDR3 bases: TGTGCCAGCAGCGTTCGCGGGGATGTAAACACCGGGGAGCTGTTTTTT. Protein: CASSVRGDVNTGELFF. Combining the CDR3 with reference TRBV9 and TRBJ2-2 gives the whole variable domain DSGVTQTPKHLITATGQRVTLRCSPRSGDLSVYWYQQSLDQGLQFLIQYYNGEERAKGNILERFSAQQFPDLHSELNLSSLELGDSALYFCASSVRGDVNTGELFFGEGSRLTVL.

The gene calls are TRBV11-2 and TRBJ2-2, with D maybe TRBD2 (6 bases). CDR3 length: 18 amino acids. Germline loops: CDR1 SGHAT, CDR2 FQNNGV. Trimming took off 4 bases at V and 5 bases at J, with 23 bases between the two ends. The CDR3 here is CASSSYVGLRGRTGELFF. The CDR3 DNA reads TGTGCCAGCAGCTCCTACGTAGGTCTACGGGGGAGGACCGGGGAGCTGTTTTTT. The whole variable domain, remainder taken from reference TRBV11-2 and TRBJ2-2, is EAGVAQSPRYKIIEKRQSVAFWCNPISGHATLYWYQQILGQGPKLLIQFQNNGVVDDSQLPKDRFSAERLKGVDSTLKIQPAKLEDSAVYLCASSSYVGLRGRTGELFFGEGSRLTVL.

CDR3 in amino acids: CAISPSIKNTEAFF. The CDR3 DNA follows: TGTGCCATCAGTCCCAGCATAAAGAACACTGAAGCTTTCTTT. J is TRBJ1-1 and V is TRBV10-3, with D unclear. The CDR3 runs to 14 residues. Germline V CDR1 and CDR2: ENHRY, SYGVKD. V dropped 5 bases and J dropped 1 base, with 11 bases sitting between them.

This chain links TRBV6-2 or TRBV6-3 with TRBJ2-1, with TRBD1 matching 8 bases. This CDR3 contains 15 residues. Losses at the gene ends were 6 bases for V and 5 bases for J; bases not matched to a gene: 9. Germline V lookup: CDR1 MNHEY, CDR2 SVGEGT. The CDR3 sequence: CASSRWTGFDNEQFF. CDR3 in DNA: TGTGCCAGCAGCCGCTGGACAGGGTTTGACAATGAGCAGTTCTTC.

The chain uses TRBV7-3 and TRBJ2-4; D is perhaps TRBD2 (6 bases). Germline lookup yields CDR1 SGHTA and CDR2 FQGTGA. The CDR3 runs 15 residues. Trimming cost V 0 bases and J 6 bases, with 12 bases left between them. This CDR3 is CASSLTGSEGNIQYF. CDR3 coding DNA: TGTGCCAGCAGCTTAACTGGGTCGGAGGGAAACATTCAGTACTTC.